This TCR beta chain stems from a study of CD8 T cells in ankylosing spondylitis. The TCR beta libraries were generated through quantitative 5'-RACE incorporating molecular barcodes. TCRdb redid the calling of the 5' RACE reads with MiXCR, one entry per CDR3 protein. The data hold fewer than 550,000 distinct CDR3 sequences, with over 4% observed a single time. V shed 0 bases, J shed 4 bases, and the junction held 21 bases outside the gene matches. The germline V gene has CDR1 MNHEY and CDR2 SVGEGT. The CDR3 extends over 21 amino acids. Study results and limitations: Disease-associated clonotypes exhibited CD8+ identity and were relatively infrequent in peripheral blood. Earlier work had already found some motif variants in reactive arthritis synovial fluid and blood. A TCR beta motif of about eight highly homologous variants appeared characteristic of ankylosing spondylitis blood. The clones that were linked to disease were reported to be significantly enriched in matched synovial fluid samples from ankylosing spondylitis patients.

This clonotype appeared many times. What it binds is unknown. The sequence derives from a male donor with ankylosing spondylitis. The sample comprised blood, either unsorted or a sorted T cell fraction (not recorded which). V gene TRBV6-2 or TRBV6-3 combines with J gene TRBJ2-1; the match to TRBD1 covers 7 bases. CDR3 region: CASSYSGRIRQGRPLYNEQFF. In DNA, the CDR3 is TGTGCCAGCAGTTACTCTGGACGTATAAGACAGGGCCGCCCTTTATACAATGAGCAGTTCTTC.